The T cell receptor beta chain under discussion was sequenced for a study of T cells in Graves' hyperthyroidism and ophthalmopathy. RNA transcripts yielded amplified TCR beta CDR3 regions. The TCR CDR3 was amplified in a first-round RT-PCR using the HTBI primer set. MiXCR, applied by TCRdb to the multiplex PCR reads, yields one record per CDR3 protein. Of roughly 580,000 distinct CDR3 sequences in the sample, roughly 13% were seen once. Orbital computed tomography and thyroid ultrasound, together with serum TRAb and thyroxine and clinical symptoms, were used for diagnoses. This sample holds PBMCs from about 10 ml fresh peripheral blood. J was trimmed by 8 bases and V by 6 bases; bases with no gene match: 25. This CDR3 contains 19 residues. Germline loops: CDR1 SGHTS, CDR2 YDEGEE. Study observations and caveats: Most thyroid clonotypes expanded above 0.001 appeared in blood too. Ophthalmopathy onset followed model prediction by a median approximately 7 months.

This clonotype was seen more than once but under ten times. Its matching antigen is unknown. This rearrangement joins TRBV5-8 to TRBJ1-4, with 7 bases aligning to TRBD1. This clonotype was obtained from a woman in her thirties with Graves' hyperthyroidism that later progressed to Graves' ophthalmopathy. Sequenced input: blood. For the CDR3, the DNA is TGTGCCAGCAAGGGTCACAGGACAGGAGGGGTCGTCGGTGGGGAAAAACTGTTTTTT. Amino acid sequence: CASKGHRTGGVVGGEKLFF.